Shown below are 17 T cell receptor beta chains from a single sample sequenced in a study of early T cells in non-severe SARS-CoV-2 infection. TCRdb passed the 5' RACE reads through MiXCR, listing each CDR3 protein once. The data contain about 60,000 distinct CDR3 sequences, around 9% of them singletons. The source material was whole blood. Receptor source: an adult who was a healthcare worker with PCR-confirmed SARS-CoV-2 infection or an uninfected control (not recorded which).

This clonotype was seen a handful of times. CDR3: CASSLGGSAGELFF. CDR3 sequence (DNA): TGTGCCAGCAGCTTAGGGGGGTCCGCCGGGGAGCTGTTTTTT. The chain links TRBV7-2 to TRBJ2-2; D is perhaps TRBD1 or TRBD2 (5 bases each). Germline V gene data show CDR1 as SGHTA and CDR2 as FQGNSA. The CDR3 contains 14 residues. The V and J ends lost 1 base and 6 bases respectively, with 9 bases between them.

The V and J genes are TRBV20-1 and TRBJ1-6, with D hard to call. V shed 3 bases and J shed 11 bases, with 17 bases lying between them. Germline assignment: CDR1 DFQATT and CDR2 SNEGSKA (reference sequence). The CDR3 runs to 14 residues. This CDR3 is CSASGSRGGTPLHF. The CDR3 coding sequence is TGCAGTGCTAGCGGGTCCCGGGGTGGGACACCCCTCCACTTT.

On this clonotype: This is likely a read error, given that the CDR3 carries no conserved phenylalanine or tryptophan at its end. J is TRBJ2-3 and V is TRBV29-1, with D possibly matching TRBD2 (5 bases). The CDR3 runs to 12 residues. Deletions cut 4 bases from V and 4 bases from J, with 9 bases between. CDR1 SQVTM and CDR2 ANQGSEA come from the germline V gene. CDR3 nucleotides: TGCAGCGTTGGGACTCCCCCAGATACGCAGTATTAT. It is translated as CSVGTPPDTQYY.

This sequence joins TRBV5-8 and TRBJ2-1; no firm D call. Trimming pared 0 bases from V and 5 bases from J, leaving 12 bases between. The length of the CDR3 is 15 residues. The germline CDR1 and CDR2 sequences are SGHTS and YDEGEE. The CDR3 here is CASSLATVPNNEQFF. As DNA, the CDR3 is TGTGCCAGCAGCTTGGCCACAGTCCCCAACAATGAGCAGTTCTTC.

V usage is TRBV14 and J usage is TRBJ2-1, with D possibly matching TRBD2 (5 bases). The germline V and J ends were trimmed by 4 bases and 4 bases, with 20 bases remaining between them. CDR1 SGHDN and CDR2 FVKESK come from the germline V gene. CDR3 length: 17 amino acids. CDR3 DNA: TGTGCCAGCAGCCCTTCGCTCACTAGAAGACTTTACAATGAGCAGTTCTTC. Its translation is CASSPSLTRRLYNEQFF.

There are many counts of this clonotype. CDR3 coding DNA: TGTGCCATCAGTGCCCCGGGCACAGATACGCAGTATTTT. This gives the protein CAISAPGTDTQYF. The J gene is TRBJ2-3, the V gene TRBV10-3, with D unclear. The CDR3 totals 13 residues. The ends were cut back, 4 bases at V and 1 base at J, with 6 bases in the middle. The V gene's germline CDR1 is ENHRY and CDR2 SYGVKD.

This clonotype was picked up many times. CDR3 region: CASSAYSTDTQYF. The CDR3 region has the DNA TGTGCCAGCAGCGCGTACAGCACAGATACGCAGTATTTT. This chain joins TRBV9 and TRBJ2-3; D gene unclear. This CDR3 spans 13 amino acids. V gave up 3 bases and J gave up 0 bases, with 5 bases separating them. Per germline, CDR1 SGDLS and CDR2 YYNGEE.

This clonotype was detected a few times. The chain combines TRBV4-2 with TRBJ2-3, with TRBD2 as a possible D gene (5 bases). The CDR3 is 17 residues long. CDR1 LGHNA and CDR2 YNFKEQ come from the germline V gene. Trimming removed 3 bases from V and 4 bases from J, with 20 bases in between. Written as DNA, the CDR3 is TGTGCCAGCAGCCAGTTGGTCGGAGGTCGGGTAGCAGATACGCAGTATTTT. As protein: CASSQLVGGRVADTQYF.

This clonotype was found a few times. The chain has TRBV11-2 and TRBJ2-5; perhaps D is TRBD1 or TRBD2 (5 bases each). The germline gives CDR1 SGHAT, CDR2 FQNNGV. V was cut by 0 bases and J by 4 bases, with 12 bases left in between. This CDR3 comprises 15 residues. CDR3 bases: TGTGCCAGCAGCTTAGATAAGGGACCGATAGAGACCCAGTACTTC. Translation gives CASSLDKGPIETQYF.

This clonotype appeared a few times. The CDR3 sequence: CASSSTTGLGTDTQYF. The CDR3 DNA is TGTGCCAGCAGCTCTACCACGGGCTTGGGCACAGATACGCAGTATTTT. V gene TRBV9 combines with J gene TRBJ2-3; D gene ambiguous. Germline assignment: CDR1 SGDLS and CDR2 YYNGEE. Deletions cut 4 bases from V and 1 base from J, with 16 bases between. The CDR3 runs 16 residues.

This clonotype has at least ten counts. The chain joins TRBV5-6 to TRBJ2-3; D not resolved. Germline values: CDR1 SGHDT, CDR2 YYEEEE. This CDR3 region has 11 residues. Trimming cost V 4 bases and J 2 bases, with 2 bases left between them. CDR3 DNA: TGTGCCAGCAGCGTCACAGATACGCAGTATTTT. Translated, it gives CASSVTDTQYF.

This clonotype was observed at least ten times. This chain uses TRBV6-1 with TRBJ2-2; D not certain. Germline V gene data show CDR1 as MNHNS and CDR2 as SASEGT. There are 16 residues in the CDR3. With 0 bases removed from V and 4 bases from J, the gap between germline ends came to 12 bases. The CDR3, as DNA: TGTGCCAGCAGTGAAGCGGCGGCGGTACTCACCGGGGAGCTGTTTTTT. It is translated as CASSEAAAVLTGELFF.

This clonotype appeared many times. The CDR3 loop reads CASSSTGGPTDTQYF. The CDR3 DNA sequence: TGTGCCAGCAGCTCTACAGGGGGCCCTACAGATACGCAGTATTTT. V usage is TRBV7-3 and J usage is TRBJ2-3, with TRBD1 matching over 9 bases. This CDR3 has 15 amino acids. Germline V gene lookup returns CDR1 SGHTA and CDR2 FQGTGA. Trimming cost V 4 bases and J 3 bases; bases outside gene matches: 5.

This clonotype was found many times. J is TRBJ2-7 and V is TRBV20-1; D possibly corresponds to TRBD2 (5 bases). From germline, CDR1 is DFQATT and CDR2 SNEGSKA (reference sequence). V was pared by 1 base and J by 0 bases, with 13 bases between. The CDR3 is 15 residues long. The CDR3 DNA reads TGCAGTGCTAGAGCCATTCGGGAATCCTCCTACGAGCAGTACTTC. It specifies CSARAIRESSYEQYF.

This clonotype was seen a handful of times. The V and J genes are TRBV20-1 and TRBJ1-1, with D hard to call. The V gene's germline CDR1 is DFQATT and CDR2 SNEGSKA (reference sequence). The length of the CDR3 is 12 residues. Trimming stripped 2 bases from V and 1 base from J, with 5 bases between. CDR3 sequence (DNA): TGCAGTGCTAGAAACGGGAACACTGAAGCTTTCTTT. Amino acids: CSARNGNTEAFF.

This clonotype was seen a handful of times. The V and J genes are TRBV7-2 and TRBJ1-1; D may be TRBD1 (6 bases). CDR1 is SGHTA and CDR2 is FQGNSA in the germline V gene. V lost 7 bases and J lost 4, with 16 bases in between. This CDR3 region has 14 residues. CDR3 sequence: CASTRGGLGTEAFF. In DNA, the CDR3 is TGTGCCAGCACCCGAGGGGGTTTGGGCACTGAAGCTTTCTTT.

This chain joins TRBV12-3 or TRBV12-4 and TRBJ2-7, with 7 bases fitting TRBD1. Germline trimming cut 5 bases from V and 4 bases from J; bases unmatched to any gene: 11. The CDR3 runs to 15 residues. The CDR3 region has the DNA TGTGCCAGCAGTCAAAACAGGGGTTTGATGTACGAGCAGTACTTC. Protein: CASSQNRGLMYEQYF.